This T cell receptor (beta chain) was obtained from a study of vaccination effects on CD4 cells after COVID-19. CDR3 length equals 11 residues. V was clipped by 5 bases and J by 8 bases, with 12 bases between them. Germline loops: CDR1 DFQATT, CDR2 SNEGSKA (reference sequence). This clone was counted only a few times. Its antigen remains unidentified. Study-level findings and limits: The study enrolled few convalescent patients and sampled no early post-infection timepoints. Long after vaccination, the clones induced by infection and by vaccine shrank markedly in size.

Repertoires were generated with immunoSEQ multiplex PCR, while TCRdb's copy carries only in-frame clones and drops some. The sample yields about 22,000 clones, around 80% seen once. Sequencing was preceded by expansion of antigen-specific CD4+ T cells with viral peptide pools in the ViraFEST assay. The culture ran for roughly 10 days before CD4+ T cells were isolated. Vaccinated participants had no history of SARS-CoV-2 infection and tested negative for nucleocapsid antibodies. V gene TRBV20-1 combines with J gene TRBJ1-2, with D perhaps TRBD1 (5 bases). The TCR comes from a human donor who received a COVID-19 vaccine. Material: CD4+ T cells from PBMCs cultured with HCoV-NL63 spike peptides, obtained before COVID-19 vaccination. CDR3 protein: CSAPTVGGYTF. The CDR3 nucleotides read TGCAGTGCTCCGACAGTGGGCGGCTACACCTTC.